The 30 T cell receptor beta chains reported below all come from one sample, sequenced in a study of blood T cell repertoires in COVID-19. TCRdb keeps only in-frame clones here, not all; method: immunoSEQ multiplex PCR. The sample has around 81,000 clones; approximately 80% are singletons. Sequenced input: peripheral blood. The receptors come from a man between 45 and 60 years old with acute or convalescent COVID-19.

The chain links TRBV7-9 to TRBJ2-7; no firm D call. This CDR3 has 12 residues. Trimming took 3 bases from V and 6 from J, leaving 9 bases between them. CDR1 is SEHNR and CDR2 is FQNEAQ in the germline V gene (reference sequence). CDR3 region: CASSFTPAEQYF. The CDR3 DNA sequence: TGTGCCAGCAGCTTCACTCCCGCCGAGCAGTACTTC.

This clone was picked up one time. This chain links TRBV6-2 or TRBV6-3 with TRBJ2-1; TRBD2 agrees at 7 bases. The CDR3 length is 16 residues. V shed 7 bases, J shed 0 bases, and the junction held 9 bases outside the gene matches. The germline gives CDR1 MNHEY, CDR2 SVGEGT. As DNA, the CDR3 is TGTGCCAGCACCCCGCGGACTAGTTTCTCCTACAATGAGCAGTTCTTC. This sequence encodes CASTPRTSFSYNEQFF.

The J gene is TRBJ1-6, the V gene TRBV6-6, with a weak D call TRBD1 (5 bases). The CDR3 covers 12 residues. The germline gives CDR1 MNHNY, CDR2 SVGAGI (reference sequence). Deletions cut 6 bases from V and 10 bases from J, with 10 bases between. Here the CDR3 DNA reads TGTGCCAGCAGCGGACATTGGTCACCCCTCCACTTT. Protein sequence: CASSGHWSPLHF.

V is TRBV7-6 and J is TRBJ2-7; 8 bases line up with TRBD1. The CDR3 totals 19 residues. The V segment lost 5 bases and the J segment 2 bases; nucleotides outside the gene matches: 20. CDR1 and CDR2 from the germline V gene are SGHVS and FNYEAQ. CDR3 bases: TGTGCCAGCAGCCGCACGCCAGGGGGCACCTTGCCCCTAACCTACGAGCAGTACTTC. Protein sequence: CASSRTPGGTLPLTYEQYF.

In its sample, this clone was seen once. The V call is TRBV28, the J call TRBJ2-7, with 15 bases lining up with TRBD2. The trim removed 5 bases at V and 3 bases at J, leaving 11 bases unmatched. This CDR3 contains 18 residues. Germline V lookup: CDR1 MDHEN, CDR2 SYDVKM. The CDR3 protein is CASSPPKGTSGRYYEQYF. Written as DNA, the CDR3 is TGTGCCAGCAGTCCACCGAAGGGGACTAGCGGGAGGTACTACGAGCAGTACTTC. Full variable domain (rest looked up from reference TRBV28 and TRBJ2-7): DVKVTQSSRYLVKRTGEKVFLECVQDMDHENMFWYRQDPGLGLRLIYFSYDVKMKEKGDIPEGYSVSREKKERFSLILESASTNQTSMYLCASSPPKGTSGRYYEQYFGPGTRLTVT.

The genes are TRBV7-2 and TRBJ2-1, with D hard to call. The CDR3 has 15 amino acids. Per germline, CDR1 SGHTA and CDR2 FQGNSA. The V end lost 5 bases, the J end lost 4 bases, and 15 bases lay between the germline ends. CDR3 DNA sequence: TGTGCCAGCAGCCCGACCACAGACGTATACAATGAGCAGTTCTTC. Protein sequence: CASSPTTDVYNEQFF.

This sequence joins TRBV5-1 and TRBJ2-3; D may be TRBD1 (5 bases). V was cut by 4 bases and J by 2 bases, with 11 bases left in between. In germline, CDR1 is SGHRS, CDR2 YFSETQ. This CDR3 has 14 residues. The CDR3 reads CASSPDIVTDTQYF. CDR3 in DNA: TGCGCCAGCAGCCCGGACATCGTCACAGATACGCAGTATTTT.

CDR3 DNA: TGCGCCAGCAGCCAAGTTGGTAGTTTCAATGAGCAGTTCTTC. This gives the protein CASSQVGSFNEQFF. The V call is TRBV4-1, the J call TRBJ2-1; D is undetermined. V was trimmed by 1 base and J by 6 bases, leaving 10 bases between them. CDR1 is MGHRA and CDR2 is YSYEKL in the germline V gene. The CDR3 loop spans 14 amino acids.

J is TRBJ1-5 and V is TRBV6-5; the D gene is possibly TRBD1 (6 bases). The CDR3 runs to 15 residues. Germline V lookup: CDR1 MNHEY, CDR2 SVGAGI. V gave up 6 bases and J gave up 6 bases, with 18 bases separating them. CDR3 loop: CASSDYDQGFQPQHF. Written as DNA, the CDR3 is TGTGCCAGCAGCGATTACGATCAGGGGTTTCAGCCCCAGCATTTT.

This rearrangement joins TRBV30 to TRBJ1-2, with D unresolved. CDR3 length: 14 residues. V gave up 5 bases and J gave up 3 bases, with 16 bases separating them. Germline CDR1 GTSNPN, CDR2 SVGIG (reference sequence). CDR3: CAWDKDGRDYGYTF. In DNA form, the CDR3 reads TGTGCCTGGGATAAGGACGGGAGGGACTATGGCTACACCTTC.

V gene TRBV10-2 combines with J gene TRBJ1-1, with 7 bases fitting TRBD1. V shed 6 bases, J shed 0 bases, and the junction held 13 bases outside the gene matches. From germline, CDR1 is WSHSY and CDR2 SAAADI. The CDR3 has 17 residues. The CDR3 here is CASRRQGTGAMNTEAFF. CDR3 DNA: TGCGCCAGCAGGCGACAGGGTACGGGGGCCATGAACACTGAAGCTTTCTTT.

The CDR3 region is CASTSGGAGETQYF. CDR3 nucleotide sequence: TGTGCCAGCACTAGCGGGGGGGCCGGAGAGACCCAGTACTTC. The gene calls are TRBV5-4 and TRBJ2-5, with TRBD2 matching over 12 bases. CDR3 length: 14 residues. V gave up 6 bases and J gave up 4 bases; unmatched junction bases: 4. The germline V gene has CDR1 SGHNT and CDR2 YYREEE (reference sequence). Looking up the rest from reference TRBV5-4 and TRBJ2-5 gives the full variable domain: ETGVTQSPTHLIKTRGQQVTLRCSSQSGHNTVSWYQQALGQGPQFIFQYYREEENGRGNFPPRFSGLQFPNYSSELNVNALELDDSALYLCASTSGGAGETQYFGPGTRLLVL.

The chain is built from TRBV2 and TRBJ1-5; 7 bases align to TRBD1. The CDR3 loop spans 14 amino acids. CDR1 is SNHLY, CDR2 FYNNEI, per germline. V gave up 9 bases and J gave up 2 bases; unmatched junction bases: 7. The CDR3 DNA reads as TGTGCCAGTGAAACAGGGGCAGGCAATCAGCCCCAGCATTTT. Its protein is CASETGAGNQPQHF.

The sample holds a few counts of this clone. This chain uses TRBV18 with TRBJ2-7, with 9 bases fitting TRBD2. Germline CDR1 KGHSH, CDR2 LQKENI. The length of the CDR3 is 15 residues. Trimming at V came to 2 bases and at J to 2 bases, leaving 4 bases not matched to a gene. The CDR3 loop reads CASSPSASGTYEQYF. CDR3 bases: TGTGCCAGCTCACCATCGGCTAGCGGGACCTACGAGCAGTACTTC.

This CDR3 reads CAGGYTDTQYF. The CDR3 bases are TGTGCCGGCGGTTACACAGATACGCAGTATTTT. The chain carries TRBV2 and TRBJ2-3; the D is unclear. Germline CDR1 is SNHLY and CDR2 is FYNNEI. The CDR3 has 11 amino acids. The germline V and J ends were trimmed by 11 bases and 2 bases, with 8 bases remaining between them.

This chain connects TRBV25-1 to TRBJ2-5; TRBD2 matches at 12 bases. With 5 bases clipped from V and 4 bases from J, the junction kept 8 bases outside the gene matches. The V gene's germline CDR1 is MGHDK and CDR2 SYGVNS. The CDR3 covers 16 residues. The CDR3 coding sequence is TGTGCCAGCAGTCGACTAGCGGGAGAGGATGGAGAGACCCAGTACTTC. This encodes CASSRLAGEDGETQYF.

This sequence joins TRBV5-1 and TRBJ1-2, with 12 positions matching TRBD1. There are 16 residues in the CDR3. Germline V gene lookup returns CDR1 SGHRS and CDR2 YFSETQ. V lost 4 bases and J lost 10; bases outside the gene matches: 14. The CDR3 sequence: CASSVEAGTGGFVYTF. In nucleotides, the CDR3 is TGCGCCAGCAGCGTAGAAGCCGGGACAGGGGGCTTTGTCTACACCTTC.

CDR3 sequence (DNA): TGTGCCAGCAGTGGGAGTTATAGCAATCAGCCCCAGCATTTT. It yields the protein CASSGSYSNQPQHF. The V and J genes are TRBV6-2 or TRBV6-3 and TRBJ1-5; D is undetermined. V was clipped by 5 bases and J by 0 bases, with 8 bases between them. Germline V gene sequence: CDR1 MNHEY, CDR2 SVGEGT. The CDR3 runs 14 residues.

The V call is TRBV7-8, the J call TRBJ1-1; D is possibly TRBD1 (5 bases). Looked up from germline, CDR1 is SGHVS and CDR2 is FQNEAQ. There are 14 residues in the CDR3. V lost 6 bases and J lost 0, with 11 bases in between. The CDR3 nucleotides read TGTGCCAGCAGACTGGCGGGGGTGAACACTGAAGCTTTCTTT. This codes for CASRLAGVNTEAFF. Complete variable domain (other parts from reference TRBV7-8 and TRBJ1-1): GAGVSQSPRYKVAKRGQDVALRCDPISGHVSLFWYQQALGQGPEFLTYFQNEAQLDKSGLPSDRFFAERPEGSVSTLKIQRTQQEDSAVYLCASRLAGVNTEAFFGQGTRLTVV.

This clone came up a few times. The chain carries TRBV7-9 and TRBJ1-1; the D is unclear. The length of the CDR3 is 13 residues. Germline CDR1 reads SEHNR; CDR2 reads FQNEAQ (reference sequence). Trimming left V 8 bases short and J 0 bases short, with 10 bases between. Here the CDR3 DNA reads TGTGCCAGCCCCTGGCACGTGAACACTGAAGCTTTCTTT. As protein: CASPWHVNTEAFF.

The V gene is TRBV18, the J gene TRBJ2-7; tentatively, D is TRBD2 (6 bases). The CDR3 consists of 13 residues. The germline V and J ends were trimmed by 6 bases and 6 bases, with 15 bases remaining between them. CDR1 KGHSH and CDR2 LQKENI come from the germline V gene. The DNA of the CDR3 is TGTGCCAGCTCCCGCGGGAATGTGGGCGAGCAGTACTTC. The encoded protein is CASSRGNVGEQYF.

This clone occurred once. Other DNA sequences of this sample code for an identical CDR3. The V gene is TRBV12-3 or TRBV12-4, the J gene TRBJ1-1; no clear D. Trimming removed 1 base from V and 2 bases from J, with 5 bases in between. The length of the CDR3 is 13 residues. CDR3 protein: CASSLGPNTEAFF. CDR3 DNA: TGTGCCAGCAGTTTAGGTCCAAACACTGAAGCTTTCTTT.

The rearrangement links TRBV5-1 to TRBJ2-2; 7 positions match TRBD2. Per germline, CDR1 SGHRS and CDR2 YFSETQ. V lost 1 base, J lost 5 bases, and 8 bases stayed unmatched. The CDR3 length is 16 residues. CDR3 bases: TGCGCCAGCAGCTTGATGTCTAGCGGAACTACCGGGGAGCTGTTTTTT. This sequence encodes CASSLMSSGTTGELFF.

The CDR3 region has the DNA TGTGCCAGCAGAGCCGGGACTAGCGGCGAGCAGTACTTC. Protein sequence: CASRAGTSGEQYF. The rearrangement joins TRBV5-6 to TRBJ2-7; 11 positions agree with TRBD2. Trimming removed 5 bases from V and 6 bases from J; junction bases left unmatched: 4. The CDR3 is 13 amino acids. Per the germline V gene, CDR1 is SGHDT and CDR2 is YYEEEE.

V gene TRBV6-5 combines with J gene TRBJ1-2, with D perhaps TRBD1 (6 bases). Germline V gene data show CDR1 as MNHEY and CDR2 as SVGAGI. CDR3 length equals 15 residues. V lost 5 bases and J lost 5, with 18 bases in between. The CDR3 DNA sequence: TGTGCCAGCAGTCCATCCGCGGACAGCCAATATGGCTACACCTTC. Translating it yields CASSPSADSQYGYTF.

J is TRBJ2-2 and V is TRBV3-1 (or the pseudogene TRBV3-2), with 9 bases lining up with TRBD2. J was trimmed by 2 bases and V by 4 bases; bases with no gene match: 8. Germline values: CDR1 LGHDT, CDR2 YNNKEL (reference sequence). This CDR3 has 17 amino acids. CDR3 nucleotide sequence: TGTGCCAGCAGCCGGATCGGGACTAGCCTAAACACCGGGGAGCTGTTTTTT. Translation: CASSRIGTSLNTGELFF.

In this sample, this clone turned up once. This rearrangement joins TRBV5-1 to TRBJ2-1; D is undetermined. V was trimmed by 3 bases and J by 6 bases, leaving 10 bases between them. The CDR3 length is 13 residues. Germline CDR1 and CDR2: SGHRS and YFSETQ. CDR3 in DNA: TGCGCCAGCAGCTCAGTAAACACCAATGAGCAGTTCTTC. It specifies CASSSVNTNEQFF.

This clone was recorded once. This chain uses TRBV29-1 with TRBJ2-3; 8 nucleotides agree with TRBD1. The germline V gene encodes CDR1 SQVTM and CDR2 ANQGSEA. The V segment lost 4 bases and the J segment 7 bases; nucleotides outside the gene matches: 10. There are 14 residues in the CDR3. The CDR3 sequence: CSVATGTGFYTQYF. CDR3 sequence (DNA): TGCAGCGTTGCCACCGGGACAGGATTTTATACGCAGTATTTT.

The V gene is TRBV30, the J gene TRBJ1-1; TRBD1 is a possible D gene (5 bases). CDR1 and CDR2 from the germline V gene are GTSNPN and SVGIG (reference sequence). This CDR3 contains 14 residues. Between the trimmed V and J ends, which lost 7 bases and 4 bases, there was a span of 19 bases. The chain's CDR3 is CASHPGGVSTEAFF. The CDR3 DNA follows: TGTGCCTCACACCCTGGAGGGGTATCCACTGAAGCTTTCTTT.

V is TRBV2 and J is TRBJ2-5; TRBD1 might be the D (7 bases). Trimming removed 11 bases from V and 3 bases from J, with 16 bases in between. The germline V gene encodes CDR1 SNHLY and CDR2 FYNNEI. The CDR3 spans 13 residues. The CDR3 DNA is TGTGCCGGAGGGACAGTGGGAGAAGAGACCCAGTACTTC. It encodes CAGGTVGEETQYF. The variable domain in full, with the rest retrieved from reference TRBV2 and TRBJ2-5, is EPEVTQTPSHQVTQMGQEVILRCVPISNHLYFYWYRQILGQKVEFLVSFYNNEISEKSEIFDDQFSVERPDGSNFTLKIRSTKLEDSAMYFCAGGTVGEETQYFGPGTRLLVL.